This T cell receptor beta chain appears in the sequencing data of a study of CXCR3-negative and CXCR3-positive naive CD8 T cells. General observations from the study: More hydrophobic TRB CDR3s occurred in CXCR3-positive than in CXCR3-negative naive cells.

The method, 5' RACE with UMI labels, was used to prepare the TRB cDNA libraries. TCRdb reworked the 5' RACE reads into one entry per CDR3 protein, no DNA. The sample totals a few thousand distinct CDR3 sequences. The CDR3 is 14 residues long. CDR1 is KGHSH and CDR2 is LQKENI in the germline V gene. Worth noting for this clonotype: Its specificity is not known.

Sequencing was performed on naive CXCR3+ CD8+ T cells from blood. The subset was: CD45RO-CCR7+CD27+CD95- naive CD8+ T cells expressing CXCR3 (TNR3+). This clonotype was sampled from a human donor in good health. Some clones in this sample may be carry-over from other donors' samples. The genes are TRBV18 and TRBJ2-7. The CDR3 protein is CASSPPAGTYEQYF.